This T cell receptor (beta chain) was captured in a study of control samples from healthy donors and cancer patients. The method was immunoSEQ multiplex PCR; TCRdb's version includes in-frame clones alone and lacks a portion of them. The sample lists around 170,000 clones; roughly 90% were seen once. The V end was cut by 2 bases, the J end by 2 bases, with 21 bases between. The CDR3 loop spans 18 amino acids. The germline V gene encodes CDR1 MNHNS and CDR2 SASEGT. Sample: blood. The J gene is TRBJ1-2, the V gene TRBV6-1; D possibly corresponds to TRBD1 (6 bases). This sequence was found in a woman aged 45-65 years in good health. CDR3 sequence reads: CASSEFPGRGQWNYGYTF. The CDR3 DNA is TGTGCCAGCAGTGAATTCCCGGGGAGGGGACAATGGAACTATGGCTACACCTTC.